This T cell receptor (beta chain) was identified during a study of blood T cell repertoires in COVID-19. Study-wide context: The cDNA or gDNA used as material had been derived from T cells, B-cell-depleted T cells, or PBMCs.

Profiling relied on immunoSEQ multiplex PCR, and the TCRdb table lists in-frame clones only, not all of them. The table includes 110,000 to 150,000 clones, almost 90% detected once. The CDR3 extends over 17 amino acids. Losses at the gene ends were 7 bases for V and 0 bases for J; bases not matched to a gene: 10. Germline lookup yields CDR1 LNHNV and CDR2 YYDKDF (reference sequence). The chain joins TRBV15 to TRBJ2-1, with 9 bases identical to TRBD2. The sequencing sample was made of peripheral blood. This TCR was recovered from a woman aged 55-70 years with acute or convalescent COVID-19. The CDR3 DNA is TGTGCCACCACCCCCCGGGCTAGCGGGGTCTCCTACAATGAGCAGTTCTTC. Translation gives CATTPRASGVSYNEQFF.